These T cell receptor beta chains were read from a single sample in a study of blood T cell repertoires in COVID-19. The table came from immunoSEQ multiplex PCR; TCRdb's copy has only in-frame clones and leaves some out. Of around 470,000 clones in the sample, less than 95% are singletons; the top ten hold 0.6%. Sequencing was done on a sample of PBMCs or T cells enriched from blood (not recorded which). The receptors originated from a man between 18 and 29 years old who had recovered from COVID-19. Each CDR3 is given with its conserved first and last residue. Each record gives: clone size, J gene, V gene, D gene, CDR3 protein, CDR3 DNA. A D gene is named only where the DNA matches it firmly. Clone size appears in some rows only: once, few, many, or a class for an expanded clone.

NA,TRBJ2-1,TRBV15,NA,CAIGATLHYNEQFF,TGTGCCATAGGGGCGACACTACATTACAATGAGCAGTTCTTC
NA,TRBJ2-2,TRBV5-1,TRBD1,CASSTTRTGRELFF,TGCGCCAGCAGTACAACCCGGACAGGCAGGGAGCTGTTTTTT
NA,TRBJ2-2,TRBV19,TRBD2,CASSSPLAGGWAMNTGELFF,TGTGCCAGTAGTAGCCCGCTAGCGGGAGGGTGGGCAATGAACACCGGGGAGCTGTTTTTT
NA,TRBJ1-3,TRBV7-2,TRBD1,CASSFGQGSGNTIYF,TGTGCCAGCAGCTTCGGACAGGGATCAGGAAACACCATATATTTT
NA,TRBJ2-1,TRBV20-1,TRBD2,CSASRLAGAGNEQFF,TGCAGTGCTAGTCGACTAGCGGGAGCGGGGAATGAGCAGTTCTTC
NA,TRBJ2-7,TRBV29-1,TRBD2,CSARLAGALPYEQYF,TGCAGCGCTCGCTTAGCGGGAGCCCTACCCTACGAGCAGTACTTC
NA,TRBJ2-3,TRBV11-2,TRBD2,CASSPRLAGPTDTQYF,TGTGCCAGCAGCCCCCGACTAGCGGGGCCCACAGATACGCAGTATTTT
NA,TRBJ1-5,TRBV6-4,NA,CATAQGPMRPQHF,TGTGCCACCGCACAGGGTCCAATGCGGCCCCAGCATTTT
NA,TRBJ1-2,TRBV5-1,NA,CASSPADYGYTF,TGCGCCAGCAGCCCCGCAGACTATGGCTACACCTTC
NA,TRBJ1-5,TRBV30,TRBD1,CAWSQGQGNQPQHF,TGTGCCTGGAGTCAAGGACAGGGGAATCAGCCCCAGCATTTT
NA,TRBJ2-3,TRBV5-4,NA,CASSWRGTDTQYF,TGTGCCAGCAGCTGGCGAGGGACAGATACGCAGTATTTT
NA,TRBJ2-6,TRBV20-1,NA,CSASSGAGANVLTF,TGCAGTGCTAGTTCAGGGGCTGGGGCCAACGTCCTGACTTTC
NA,TRBJ2-1,TRBV10-1,NA,CASSETTSRSYNEQFF,TGCGCCAGCAGTGAGACAACTAGCCGGTCCTACAATGAGCAGTTCTTC
NA,TRBJ2-7,TRBV6-1,TRBD2,CASSEEASGGYEQYF,TGTGCCAGCAGTGAAGAGGCTAGCGGGGGCTACGAGCAGTACTTC
NA,TRBJ2-2,TRBV5-4,TRBD1,CASSFIGTGVTGELFF,TGTGCCAGCAGCTTCATCGGGACAGGAGTCACCGGGGAGCTGTTTTTT
NA,TRBJ2-1,TRBV4-1,TRBD2,CASSRDLAGGRSIYNEQFF,TGCGCCAGCAGCCGAGACCTAGCGGGGGGGCGGAGTATATACAATGAGCAGTTCTTC
once,TRBJ1-2,TRBV5-1,TRBD1,CASSPGQGGYGYTF,TGCGCCAGCAGCCCAGGACAGGGAGGCTATGGCTACACCTTC
few,TRBJ2-4,TRBV28,NA,CASSLLSREGRAKNIQYF,TGTGCCAGCAGTTTACTTAGCAGGGAAGGAAGGGCCAAAAACATTCAGTACTTC
NA,TRBJ1-1,TRBV29-1,TRBD1,CSVGDRAGATEAFF,TGCAGCGTTGGAGACAGGGCAGGGGCCACTGAAGCTTTCTTT
NA,TRBJ1-1,TRBV30,TRBD1,CAGNRGNTEAFF,TGTGCCGGGAACAGGGGGAACACTGAAGCTTTCTTT
NA,TRBJ2-7,TRBV7-9,TRBD1,CASSAHGTATYEQYF,TGTGCCAGCAGCGCACACGGGACAGCGACCTACGAGCAGTACTTC
NA,TRBJ1-5,TRBV27,NA,CASSSQGPYSNQPQHF,TGTGCCAGCAGCTCACAGGGCCCCTATAGCAATCAGCCCCAGCATTTT
NA,TRBJ1-2,TRBV19,NA,CASSIDSGQGSGYTF,TGTGCCAGTAGTATAGACTCCGGGCAGGGCTCTGGCTACACCTTC
NA,TRBJ1-2,TRBV11-2,TRBD1,CASSTPGQPYGYTF,TGTGCCAGCAGCACGCCGGGACAGCCTTATGGCTACACCTTC
NA,TRBJ2-7,TRBV11-3,NA,CASSLGGWEDTYEQYF,TGTGCCAGCAGCTTAGGTGGGTGGGAGGATACCTACGAGCAGTACTTC
NA,TRBJ2-2,TRBV27,TRBD2,CASSPSGRTATNTGELFF,TGTGCCAGCAGCCCTAGCGGGAGGACTGCGACGAACACCGGGGAGCTGTTTTTT
once,TRBJ2-7,TRBV18,NA,CASSPIGTSSYEQYF,TGTGCCAGCTCACCAATAGGAACTAGCTCCTACGAGCAGTACTTC
NA,TRBJ1-6,TRBV19,TRBD1,CASTTGLNGSPLHF,TGTGCCAGTACGACAGGGTTGAATGGTTCACCCCTCCACTTT
once,TRBJ2-5,TRBV7-9,NA,CASSFGGQETQYF,TGTGCCAGCAGCTTCGGGGGCCAAGAGACCCAGTACTTC
few,TRBJ2-3,TRBV5-6,NA,CASSLGGHTDTQYF,TGTGCCAGCAGCTTGGGTGGGCACACAGATACGCAGTATTTT
NA,TRBJ1-5,TRBV3-1/TRBV3-2,TRBD1,CASSRGQSNQPQHF,TGTGCCAGCAGCCGGGGACAGAGCAATCAGCCCCAGCATTTT
NA,TRBJ2-5,TRBV7-9,NA,CASSFKGRAETQYF,TGTGCCAGCAGCTTCAAGGGGCGCGCAGAGACCCAGTACTTC
NA,TRBJ1-4,TRBV24-1,NA,CATSDLRGPLFF,TGTGCCACCAGTGATTTGCGCGGCCCTCTGTTTTTT
NA,TRBJ2-1,TRBV2,TRBD2,CASEASGSGDEQFF,TGTGCCAGCGAAGCAAGCGGGAGTGGGGATGAGCAGTTCTTC